This paragraph covers one T cell receptor beta chain sequence. This sample was included in a study of T cell responses to AZD1222 COVID-19 vaccine. Looking at the study overall: Recipients boosted at about 4 weeks or about 12 weeks are pooled.

The CDR3 loop spans 11 amino acids. V was cut by 4 bases and J by 9 bases, with 7 bases left in between. Germline CDR1 reads MNHEY; CDR2 reads SVGEGT. The data were produced by immunoSEQ multiplex PCR, yet TCRdb's version contains in-frame clones alone and is incomplete. The sample shows 120,000 or so clones, about 85% of them seen only once. The clonotype was recovered from an adult in good health. The chain employs TRBV6-2 or TRBV6-3 and TRBJ2-1; D is possibly TRBD2 (5 bases). The sequences come from peripheral blood, collected on day 0 of AZD1222 vaccination. CDR3 DNA: TGTGCCAGCAGTTTCGCGGGTGAGCAGTTCTTC. Amino acids: CASSFAGEQFF.